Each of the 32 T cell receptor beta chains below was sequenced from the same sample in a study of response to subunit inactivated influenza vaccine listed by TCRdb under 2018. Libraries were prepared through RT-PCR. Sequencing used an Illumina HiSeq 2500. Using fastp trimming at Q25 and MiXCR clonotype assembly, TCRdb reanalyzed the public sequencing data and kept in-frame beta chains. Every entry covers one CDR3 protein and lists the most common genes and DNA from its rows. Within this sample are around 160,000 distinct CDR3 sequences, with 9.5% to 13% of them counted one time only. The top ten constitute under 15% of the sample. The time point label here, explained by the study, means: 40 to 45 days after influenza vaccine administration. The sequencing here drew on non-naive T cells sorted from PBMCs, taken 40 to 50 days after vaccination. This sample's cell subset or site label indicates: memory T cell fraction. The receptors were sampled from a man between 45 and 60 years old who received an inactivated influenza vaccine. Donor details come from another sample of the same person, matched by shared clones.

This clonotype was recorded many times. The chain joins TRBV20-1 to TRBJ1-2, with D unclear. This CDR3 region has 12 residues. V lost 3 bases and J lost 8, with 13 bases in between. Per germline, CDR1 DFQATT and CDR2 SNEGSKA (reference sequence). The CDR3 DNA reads TGCAGTGCTAGTGGTGGGTTTGGAGGCTACACCTTC. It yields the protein CSASGGFGGYTF.

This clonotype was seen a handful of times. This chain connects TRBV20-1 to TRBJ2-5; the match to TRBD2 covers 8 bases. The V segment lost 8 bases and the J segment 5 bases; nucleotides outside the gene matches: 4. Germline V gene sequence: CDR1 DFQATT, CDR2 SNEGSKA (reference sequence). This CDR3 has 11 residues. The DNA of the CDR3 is TGCAGTCCGGGAGGGGAGGAGACCCAGTACTTC. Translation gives CSPGGEETQYF.

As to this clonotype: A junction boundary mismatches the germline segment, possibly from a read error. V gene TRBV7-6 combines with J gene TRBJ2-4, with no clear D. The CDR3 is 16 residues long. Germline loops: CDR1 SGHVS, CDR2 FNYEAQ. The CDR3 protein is CANSPGQAIAKNIQYF. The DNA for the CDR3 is TGTGCCAACAGCCCGGGTCAGGCAATAGCCAAAAACATTCAGTACTTC.

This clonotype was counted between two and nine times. CDR3 in DNA: TGCAGCGTTGAGGTCTACCACTACAATGAGCAGTTCTTC. Residues: CSVEVYHYNEQFF. V is TRBV29-1 and J is TRBJ2-1; D remains unclear. With 3 bases removed from V and 3 bases from J, the gap between germline ends came to 9 bases. CDR1 is SQVTM and CDR2 is ANQGSEA in the germline V gene. The CDR3 runs 13 residues.

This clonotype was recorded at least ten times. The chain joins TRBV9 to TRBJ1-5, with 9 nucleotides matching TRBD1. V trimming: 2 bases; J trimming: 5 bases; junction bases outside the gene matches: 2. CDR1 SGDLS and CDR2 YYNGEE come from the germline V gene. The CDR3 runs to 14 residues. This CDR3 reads CASSVGQGDQPQHF. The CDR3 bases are TGTGCCAGCAGCGTGGGACAGGGAGATCAGCCCCAGCATTTT. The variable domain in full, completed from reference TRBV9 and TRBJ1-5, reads DSGVTQTPKHLITATGQRVTLRCSPRSGDLSVYWYQQSLDQGLQFLIQYYNGEERAKGNILERFSAQQFPDLHSELNLSSLELGDSALYFCASSVGQGDQPQHFGDGTRLSIL.

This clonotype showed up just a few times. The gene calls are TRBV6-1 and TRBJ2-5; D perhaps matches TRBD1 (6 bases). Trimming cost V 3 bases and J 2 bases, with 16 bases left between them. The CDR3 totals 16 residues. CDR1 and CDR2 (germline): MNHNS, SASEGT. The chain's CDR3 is CASSDAAPGTQETQYF. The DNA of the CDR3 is TGTGCCAGCAGTGATGCGGCCCCAGGGACACAAGAGACCCAGTACTTC.

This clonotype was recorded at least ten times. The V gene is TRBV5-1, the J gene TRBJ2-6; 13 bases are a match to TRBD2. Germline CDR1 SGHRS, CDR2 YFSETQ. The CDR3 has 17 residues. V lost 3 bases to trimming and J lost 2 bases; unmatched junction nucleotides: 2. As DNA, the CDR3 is TGCGCCAGCAGCTCCGGGACTAGCGGGGCTGGGGCCAACGTCCTGACTTTC. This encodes CASSSGTSGAGANVLTF.

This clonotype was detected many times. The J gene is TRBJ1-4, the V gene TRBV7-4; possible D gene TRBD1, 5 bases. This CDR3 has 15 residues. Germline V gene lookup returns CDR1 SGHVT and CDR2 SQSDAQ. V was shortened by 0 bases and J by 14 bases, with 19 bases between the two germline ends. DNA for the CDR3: TGTGCCAGCAGCTTAGCGCTTACATGGGGCCCACGGCTGTTTTTT. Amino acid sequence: CASSLALTWGPRLFF.

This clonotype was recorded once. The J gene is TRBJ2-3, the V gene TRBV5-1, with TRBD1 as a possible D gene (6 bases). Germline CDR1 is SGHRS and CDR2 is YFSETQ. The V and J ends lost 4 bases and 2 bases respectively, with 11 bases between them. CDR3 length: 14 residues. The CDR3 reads CASSPGQLTDTQYF. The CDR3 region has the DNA TGCGCCAGCAGCCCTGGACAGCTCACAGATACGCAGTATTTT.

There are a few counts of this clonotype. The CDR3 nucleotides read TGTGCCAGCAGTTCACAGGGGGCCAAAAACATTCAGTACTTC. This encodes CASSSQGAKNIQYF. The chain has TRBV28 and TRBJ2-4, with TRBD1 matching 7 bases. The germline CDR1 and CDR2 sequences are MDHEN and SYDVKM. V was clipped by 4 bases and J by 1 base; unmatched bases: 1. The CDR3 length is 14 residues.

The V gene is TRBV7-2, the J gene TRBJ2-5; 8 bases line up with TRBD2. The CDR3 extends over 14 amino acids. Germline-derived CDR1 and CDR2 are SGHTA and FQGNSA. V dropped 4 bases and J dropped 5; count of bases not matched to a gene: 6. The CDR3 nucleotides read TGTGCCAGCAGCTCGACCGGGAGGGGGGAGACCCAGTACTTC. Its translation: CASSSTGRGETQYF. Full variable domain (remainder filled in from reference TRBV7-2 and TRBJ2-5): GAGVSQSPSNKVTEKGKDVELRCDPISGHTALYWYRQSLGQGLEFLIYFQGNSAPDKSGLPSDRFSAERTGGSVSTLTIQRTQQEDSAVYLCASSSTGRGETQYFGPGTRLLVL.

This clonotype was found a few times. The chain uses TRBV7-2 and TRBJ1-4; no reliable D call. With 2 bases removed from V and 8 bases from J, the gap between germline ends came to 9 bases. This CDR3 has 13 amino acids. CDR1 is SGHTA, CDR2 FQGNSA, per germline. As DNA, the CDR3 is TGTGCCAGCAGCTTAAGGCCTTTGGAAAAACTGTTTTTT. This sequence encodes CASSLRPLEKLFF.

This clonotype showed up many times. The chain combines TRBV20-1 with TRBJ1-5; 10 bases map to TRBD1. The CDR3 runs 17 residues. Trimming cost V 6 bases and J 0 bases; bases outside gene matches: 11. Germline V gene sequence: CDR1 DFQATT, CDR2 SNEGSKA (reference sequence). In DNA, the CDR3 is TGCAGTGCCCCGACAGGGGGCGGAACTCGTAGCAATCAGCCCCAGCATTTT. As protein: CSAPTGGGTRSNQPQHF.

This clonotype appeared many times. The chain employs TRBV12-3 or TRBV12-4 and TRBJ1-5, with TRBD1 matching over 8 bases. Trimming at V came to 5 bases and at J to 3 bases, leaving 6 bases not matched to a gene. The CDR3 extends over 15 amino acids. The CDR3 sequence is CASSPGGDFNQPQHF. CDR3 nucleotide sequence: TGTGCCAGCAGTCCAGGGGGCGATTTCAATCAGCCCCAGCATTTT.

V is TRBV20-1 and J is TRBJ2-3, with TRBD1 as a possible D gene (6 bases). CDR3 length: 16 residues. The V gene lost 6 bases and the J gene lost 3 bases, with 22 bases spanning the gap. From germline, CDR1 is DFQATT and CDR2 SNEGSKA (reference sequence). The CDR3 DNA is TGCAGTGCAGAGGACGGGACAAAAGATATAACAGATACGCAGTATTTT. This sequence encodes CSAEDGTKDITDTQYF.

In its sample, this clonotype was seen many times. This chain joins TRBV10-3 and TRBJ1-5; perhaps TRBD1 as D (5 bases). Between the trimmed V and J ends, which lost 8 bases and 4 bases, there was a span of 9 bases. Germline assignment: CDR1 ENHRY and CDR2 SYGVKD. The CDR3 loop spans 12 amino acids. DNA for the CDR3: TGTGCCATCGGGGCAGCTAATCAGCCCCAGCATTTT. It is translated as CAIGAANQPQHF.

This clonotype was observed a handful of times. CDR3 bases: TGTGCCAGCAGCTCCTCGGGGGGCGGGAGTTTGCAGTATTTT. Translating it yields CASSSSGGGSLQYF. The rearrangement uses TRBV11-2 and TRBJ2-3, with D possibly being TRBD2 (7 bases). Trimming took off 4 bases at V and 11 bases at J, with 19 bases between the two ends. Germline CDR1 reads SGHAT; CDR2 reads FQNNGV. The CDR3 is 14 amino acids. The whole variable domain, filled in from reference TRBV11-2 and TRBJ2-3, reads EAGVAQSPRYKIIEKRQSVAFWCNPISGHATLYWYQQILGQGPKLLIQFQNNGVVDDSQLPKDRFSAERLKGVDSTLKIQPAKLEDSAVYLCASSSSGGGSLQYFGPGTRLTVL.

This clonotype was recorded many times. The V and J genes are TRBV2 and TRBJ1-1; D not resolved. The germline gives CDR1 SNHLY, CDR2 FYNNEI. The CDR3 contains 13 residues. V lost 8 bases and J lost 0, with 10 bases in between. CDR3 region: CASRVGMNTEAFF. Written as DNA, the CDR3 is TGTGCCAGCCGGGTCGGTATGAACACTGAAGCTTTCTTT.

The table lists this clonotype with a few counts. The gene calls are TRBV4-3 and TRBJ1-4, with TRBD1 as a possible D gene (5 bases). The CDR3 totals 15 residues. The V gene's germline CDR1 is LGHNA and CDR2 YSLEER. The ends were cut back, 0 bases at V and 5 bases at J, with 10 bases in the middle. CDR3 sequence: CASSQDLRANEKLFF. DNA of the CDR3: TGCGCCAGCAGCCAAGATCTCAGGGCGAATGAAAAACTGTTTTTT.

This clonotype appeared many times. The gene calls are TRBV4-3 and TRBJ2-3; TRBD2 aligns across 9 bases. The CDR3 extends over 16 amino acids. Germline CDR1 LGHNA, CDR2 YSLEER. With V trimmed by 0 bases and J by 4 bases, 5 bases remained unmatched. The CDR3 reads CASSQDLRGGSDTQYF. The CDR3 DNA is TGCGCCAGCAGCCAAGATTTGCGGGGGGGATCAGATACGCAGTATTTT.

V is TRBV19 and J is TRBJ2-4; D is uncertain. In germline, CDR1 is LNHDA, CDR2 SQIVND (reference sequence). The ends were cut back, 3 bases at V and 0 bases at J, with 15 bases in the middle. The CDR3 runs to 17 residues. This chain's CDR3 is CASSIKGFSKAKNIQYF. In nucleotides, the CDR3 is TGTGCCAGTAGTATTAAGGGATTTTCGAAAGCCAAAAACATTCAGTACTTC. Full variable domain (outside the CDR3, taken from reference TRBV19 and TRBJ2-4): DGGITQSPKYLFRKEGQNVTLSCEQNLNHDAMYWYRQDPGQGLRLIYYSQIVNDFQKGDIAEGYSVSREKKESFPLTVTSAQKNPTAFYLCASSIKGFSKAKNIQYFGAGTRLSVL.

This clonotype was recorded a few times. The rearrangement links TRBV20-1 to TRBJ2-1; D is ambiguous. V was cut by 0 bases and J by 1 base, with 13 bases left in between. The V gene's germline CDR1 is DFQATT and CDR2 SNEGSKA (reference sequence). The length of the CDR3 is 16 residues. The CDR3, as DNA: TGCAGTGCTAGAGATGGGATGGGATGGTCCTACAATGAGCAGTTCTTC. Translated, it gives CSARDGMGWSYNEQFF.

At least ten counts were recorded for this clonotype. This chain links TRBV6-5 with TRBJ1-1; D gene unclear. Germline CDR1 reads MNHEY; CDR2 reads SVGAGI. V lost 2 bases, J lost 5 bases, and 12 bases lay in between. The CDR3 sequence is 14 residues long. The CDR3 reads CASSYKEGGTEAFF. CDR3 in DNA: TGTGCCAGCAGTTACAAGGAGGGTGGGACTGAAGCTTTCTTT.

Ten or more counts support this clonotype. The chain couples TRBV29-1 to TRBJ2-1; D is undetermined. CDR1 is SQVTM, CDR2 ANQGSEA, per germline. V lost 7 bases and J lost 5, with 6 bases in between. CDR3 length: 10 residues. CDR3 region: CSGAHNEQFF. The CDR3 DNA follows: TGCAGCGGTGCTCACAATGAGCAGTTCTTC.

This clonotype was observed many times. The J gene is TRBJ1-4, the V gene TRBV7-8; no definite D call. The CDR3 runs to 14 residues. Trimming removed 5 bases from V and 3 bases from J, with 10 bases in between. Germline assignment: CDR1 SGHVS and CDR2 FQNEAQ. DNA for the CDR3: TGTGCCAGCAGCAATGGATTATCTAATGAAAAACTGTTTTTT. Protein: CASSNGLSNEKLFF.

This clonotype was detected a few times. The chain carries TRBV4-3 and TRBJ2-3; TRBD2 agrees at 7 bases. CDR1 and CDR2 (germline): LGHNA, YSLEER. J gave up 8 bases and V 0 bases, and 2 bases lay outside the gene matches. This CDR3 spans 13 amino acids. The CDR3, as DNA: TGCGCCAGCAGCCAAGAGGTAGCGGGTACGCAGTATTTT. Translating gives CASSQEVAGTQYF.

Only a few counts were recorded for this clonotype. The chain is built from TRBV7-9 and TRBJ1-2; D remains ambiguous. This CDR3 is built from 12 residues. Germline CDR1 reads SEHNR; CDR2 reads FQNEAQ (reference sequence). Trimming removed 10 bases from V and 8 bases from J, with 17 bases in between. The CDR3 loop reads CATVDGARGYTF. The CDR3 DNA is TGTGCCACCGTGGACGGTGCGAGAGGCTACACCTTC. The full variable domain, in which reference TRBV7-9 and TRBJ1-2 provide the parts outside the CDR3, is DTGVSQNPRHKITKRGQNVTFRCDPISEHNRLYWYRQTLGQGPEFLTYFQNEAQLEKSRLLSDRFSAERPKGSFSTLEIQRTEQGDSAMYLCATVDGARGYTFGSGTRLTVV.

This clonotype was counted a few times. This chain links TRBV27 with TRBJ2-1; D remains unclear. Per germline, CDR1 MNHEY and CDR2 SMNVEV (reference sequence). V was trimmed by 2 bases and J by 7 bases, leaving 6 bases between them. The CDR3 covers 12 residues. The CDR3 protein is CASSLKGNEQFF. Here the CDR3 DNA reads TGTGCCAGCAGTTTAAAAGGGAATGAGCAGTTCTTC.

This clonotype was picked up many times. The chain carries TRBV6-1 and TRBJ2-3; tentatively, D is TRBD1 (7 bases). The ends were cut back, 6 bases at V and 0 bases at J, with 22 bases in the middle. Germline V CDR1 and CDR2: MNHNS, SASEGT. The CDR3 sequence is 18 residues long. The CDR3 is CASRERQGLLTSTDTQYF. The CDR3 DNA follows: TGTGCCAGCAGGGAAAGACAGGGACTTCTCACTAGCACAGATACGCAGTATTTT.

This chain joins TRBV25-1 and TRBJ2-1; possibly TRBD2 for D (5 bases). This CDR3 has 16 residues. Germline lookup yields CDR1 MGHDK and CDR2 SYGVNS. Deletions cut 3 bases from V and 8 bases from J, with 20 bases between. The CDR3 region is CASSDPRLSPPYEQFF. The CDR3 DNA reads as TGTGCCAGCAGTGATCCTCGACTATCGCCCCCGTATGAGCAGTTCTTC.

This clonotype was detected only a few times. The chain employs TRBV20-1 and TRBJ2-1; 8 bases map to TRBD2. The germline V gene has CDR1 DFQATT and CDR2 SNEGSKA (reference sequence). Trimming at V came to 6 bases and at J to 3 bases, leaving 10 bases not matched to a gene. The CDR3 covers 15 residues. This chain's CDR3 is CSAGSKAGVYNEQFF. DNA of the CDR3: TGCAGTGCGGGGAGTAAAGCGGGGGTCTACAATGAGCAGTTCTTC.

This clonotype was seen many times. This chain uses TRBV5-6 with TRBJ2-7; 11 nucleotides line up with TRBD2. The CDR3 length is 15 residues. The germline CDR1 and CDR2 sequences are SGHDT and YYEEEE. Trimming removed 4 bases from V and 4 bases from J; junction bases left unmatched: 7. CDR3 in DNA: TGTGCCAGCAGCCGATTAGCGGGAGGGGAGTACGAGCAGTACTTC. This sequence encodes CASSRLAGGEYEQYF.